This passage covers 27 T cell receptor beta chains from one sample sequenced in a study of regulatory T cells in long-lasting Graves disease. Investigators prepared the TCR beta libraries by applying iRepertoire HTBI primers and Arm-PCR of CDR3 regions. TCRdb recomputed calls from the multiplex PCR reads with MiXCR, one row per CDR3 protein. This table holds roughly 400,000 distinct CDR3 sequences, roughly 20% found once. Described time point: persistent/refractory GD, antithyroid drugs over 5 years with positive TRAb. The TCR library was made from RNA extracted from PBMCs. Sample: peripheral blood mononuclear cells (PBMCs), taken when the disease was refractory, from a patient treated with antithyroid drugs. The receptor set was obtained from a female donor with Graves disease.

This clonotype was observed a handful of times. This sequence joins TRBV28 and TRBJ2-7, with TRBD2 identical over 7 bases. CDR1 is MDHEN and CDR2 is SYDVKM in the germline V gene. V shed 3 bases and J 3 bases; nucleotides not matched to a gene: 5. This CDR3 has 14 amino acids. The CDR3 loop is CASSLWEGFYEQYF. In nucleotides, the CDR3 is TGTGCCAGCAGTTTGTGGGAGGGCTTCTACGAGCAGTACTTC.

This clonotype was observed many times. The chain uses TRBV6-5 and TRBJ2-2; 8 nucleotides align to TRBD2. Germline V CDR1 and CDR2: MNHEY, SVGAGI. The CDR3 runs 16 residues. With V trimmed by 2 bases and J by 3 bases, 5 bases remained unmatched. CDR3 coding DNA: TGTGCCAGCAGTTACAATTGGCGGGAGGACACCGGGGAGCTGTTTTTT. Its translation: CASSYNWREDTGELFF.

Many counts were recorded for this clonotype. V and J are TRBV28 and TRBJ1-5; D call uncertain. This CDR3 is built from 15 residues. Germline V gives CDR1 MDHEN, CDR2 SYDVKM. Trimming removed 3 bases at V and 0 bases at J, with 9 bases between. This chain's CDR3 is CASSFRRNSNQPQHF. The DNA of the CDR3 is TGTGCCAGCAGTTTTCGACGGAATAGCAATCAGCCCCAGCATTTT.

This clonotype was recorded only once. The chain couples TRBV28 to TRBJ1-4; perhaps TRBD1 as D (5 bases). Trimming took 4 bases from V and 10 from J, leaving 25 bases between them. Germline CDR1 is MDHEN and CDR2 is SYDVKM. The CDR3 loop spans 17 amino acids. The CDR3 protein is CASSSNPQQIAQGKLFF. The CDR3 nucleotides read TGTGCCAGCAGTTCTAACCCCCAACAAATTGCCCAGGGAAAACTGTTTTTT.

Details on this clonotype: This may be a read error: a much more frequent sequence differs by one nucleotide. V is TRBV2 and J is TRBJ1-1; TRBD1 matches 7 bases. CDR3 length: 15 residues. Germline V gene sequence: CDR1 SNHLY, CDR2 FYNNEI. V shed 8 bases and J 4 bases; nucleotides not matched to a gene: 13. For the CDR3, the DNA is TGTGCCAGCCTCTGGGGACAGCATATGAGCACTGAAGCTTTCTTT. As protein: CASLWGQHMSTEAFF. Drawing the rest from reference TRBV2 and TRBJ1-1, the complete variable domain is EPEVTQTPSHQVTQMGQEVILRCVPISNHLYFYWYRQILGQKVEFLVSFYNNEISEKSEIFDDQFSVERPDGSNFTLKIRSTKLEDSAMYFCASLWGQHMSTEAFFGQGTRLTVV.

This clonotype was recorded at least ten times. The V gene is TRBV20-1, the J gene TRBJ1-2; D is undetermined. V was shortened by 3 bases and J by 3 bases, with 14 bases between the two germline ends. The CDR3 sequence is 14 residues long. The germline CDR1 and CDR2 sequences are DFQATT and SNEGSKA (reference sequence). The CDR3 here is CSASTVSSHYGYTF. CDR3 DNA: TGCAGTGCTAGTACAGTCAGTTCTCACTATGGCTACACCTTC.

The genes are TRBV19 and TRBJ2-7, with D maybe TRBD2 (6 bases). The germline CDR1 and CDR2 sequences are LNHDA and SQIVND (reference sequence). The CDR3 runs to 15 residues. The germline V and J ends were trimmed by 3 bases and 3 bases, with 15 bases remaining between them. The CDR3 region is CASSITLGSGYEQYF. The DNA for the CDR3 is TGTGCCAGTAGTATTACTCTTGGTAGCGGCTACGAGCAGTACTTC.

This clonotype has a handful of counts. The chain carries TRBV7-9 and TRBJ1-1; D not resolved. V lost 1 base and J lost 5, with 11 bases in between. This CDR3 contains 14 residues. The germline gives CDR1 SEHNR, CDR2 FQNEAQ (reference sequence). The CDR3 nucleotides are TGTGCCAGCAGCTTAGAAAGTTTTGGGACTGAAGCTTTCTTT. Translation gives CASSLESFGTEAFF. Drawing the rest from reference TRBV7-9 and TRBJ1-1, the complete variable domain is DTGVSQNPRHKITKRGQNVTFRCDPISEHNRLYWYRQTLGQGPEFLTYFQNEAQLEKSRLLSDRFSAERPKGSFSTLEIQRTEQGDSAMYLCASSLESFGTEAFFGQGTRLTVV.

This clonotype turned up a few times. The chain carries TRBV19 and TRBJ1-5; TRBD1 agrees at 9 bases. The V segment lost 6 bases and the J segment 5 bases; nucleotides outside the gene matches: 5. The CDR3 is 14 residues long. In germline, CDR1 is LNHDA, CDR2 SQIVND (reference sequence). The chain's CDR3 is CASSLGQGYQPQHF. The CDR3 nucleotides are TGTGCCAGTAGCCTGGGACAGGGATATCAGCCCCAGCATTTT.

The V call is TRBV3-1, the J call TRBJ2-5; D not certain. V was trimmed by 5 bases and J by 5 bases, leaving 15 bases between them. The length of the CDR3 is 14 residues. The germline gives CDR1 LGHDT, CDR2 YNNKEL (reference sequence). In DNA form, the CDR3 reads TGTGCCAGCAGCTGGACGCGGTTTGGGGAGACCCAGTACTTC. Translating it yields CASSWTRFGETQYF.

Only a few counts were recorded for this clonotype. The chain joins TRBV28 to TRBJ2-3; 7 bases match TRBD1. Germline CDR1 MDHEN, CDR2 SYDVKM. The V and J ends lost 7 bases and 5 bases, in that order; junction bases with no gene match: 6. This CDR3 spans 13 amino acids. Written as DNA, the CDR3 is TGTGCCAGCAAAAAGGGGGCCAGAGATACGCAGTATTTT. It specifies CASKKGARDTQYF.

The table lists this clonotype with a few counts. The chain joins TRBV25-1 to TRBJ1-4; 9 bases fit TRBD1. The V gene end was trimmed by 5 bases and the J gene end by 4 bases; junction bases not matched to a gene: 8. The CDR3 is 16 amino acids. Germline V gene lookup returns CDR1 MGHDK and CDR2 SYGVNS. The CDR3 loop is CASSRSPGQGNEKLFF. The CDR3, as DNA: TGTGCCAGCAGTAGAAGTCCGGGACAGGGTAATGAAAAACTGTTTTTT.

The genes are TRBV29-1 and TRBJ1-1; tentatively, D is TRBD1 (6 bases). The CDR3 has 13 amino acids. Trimming stripped 6 bases from V and 4 bases from J, with 15 bases between. The germline V gene has CDR1 SQVTM and CDR2 ANQGSEA. CDR3: CSVGRGRGTEAFF. For the CDR3, the DNA is TGCAGCGTCGGTAGGGGGAGAGGCACTGAAGCTTTCTTT.

The J gene is TRBJ2-7, the V gene TRBV6-5; 9 bases are a match to TRBD1. Germline assignment: CDR1 MNHEY and CDR2 SVGAGI. V trimming: 4 bases; J trimming: 3 bases; junction bases outside the gene matches: 10. The CDR3 spans 16 residues. For the CDR3, the DNA is TGTGCCAGCAGTTCCCACCGGGACAGGGTCGACTACGAGCAGTACTTC. Translated, it gives CASSSHRDRVDYEQYF.

This clonotype was picked up a small number of times. The CDR3 is CASNARGLITDTQYF. The CDR3 DNA sequence: TGTGCCAGCAATGCCAGGGGGCTTATCACAGATACGCAGTATTTT. The chain is built from TRBV9 and TRBJ2-3, with 8 bases matching TRBD1. Trimming took 6 bases from V and 2 from J; bases not matched to a gene: 8. The germline gives CDR1 SGDLS, CDR2 YYNGEE. The CDR3 runs to 15 residues.

The table lists this clonotype with many counts. The chain has TRBV12-3 or TRBV12-4 and TRBJ1-5; a weak D match, TRBD1 (5 bases). V was cut by 2 bases and J by 4 bases, with 9 bases left in between. The CDR3 extends over 14 amino acids. CDR3 nucleotide sequence: TGTGCCAGCAGTTTATCGGGGCGGAATCAGCCCCAGCATTTT. As protein: CASSLSGRNQPQHF.

A few counts support this clonotype. The chain joins TRBV5-1 to TRBJ2-2; D not resolved. The V end lost 3 bases, the J end lost 3 bases, and 12 bases lay between the germline ends. Germline V gives CDR1 SGHRS, CDR2 YFSETQ. The CDR3 is 15 amino acids. CDR3 amino acids: CASSSFPHDTGELFF. The DNA of the CDR3 is TGCGCCAGCAGCTCCTTCCCCCACGACACCGGGGAGCTGTTTTTT.

At least ten counts were recorded for this clonotype. The CDR3: CASSPAGGGNTIYF. In DNA form, the CDR3 reads TGTGCCAGCAGCCCGGCGGGCGGCGGAAACACCATATATTTT. The rearrangement joins TRBV28 to TRBJ1-3; no clear D. The CDR3 runs 14 residues. V dropped 6 bases and J dropped 4 bases, with 13 bases sitting between them. Germline V gene sequence: CDR1 MDHEN, CDR2 SYDVKM.

This clonotype has more than one count but fewer than ten. The gene calls are TRBV12-3 or TRBV12-4 and TRBJ1-2; maybe TRBD1 (6 bases). The length of the CDR3 is 12 residues. Trimming took off 6 bases at V and 8 bases at J, with 13 bases between the two ends. This chain's CDR3 is CASSQGQGGYTF. In nucleotides, the CDR3 is TGTGCCAGCAGCCAAGGGCAGGGGGGCTACACCTTC.

This clonotype has a handful of counts. The CDR3 loop reads CASSLDRGRNTQYF. CDR3 DNA sequence: TGTGCCAGCAGTTTGGACAGGGGGCGGAATACGCAGTATTTT. This chain links TRBV27 with TRBJ2-3; 11 bases agree with TRBD1. With 3 bases clipped from V and 7 bases from J, the junction kept 3 bases outside the gene matches. The CDR3 is 14 amino acids. Germline V gene sequence: CDR1 MNHEY, CDR2 SMNVEV (reference sequence).

This chain joins TRBV19 and TRBJ2-7; perhaps D is TRBD1 or TRBD2 (5 bases each). V was pared by 2 bases and J by 2 bases, with 16 bases between. Germline values: CDR1 LNHDA, CDR2 SQIVND (reference sequence). The CDR3 extends over 16 amino acids. CDR3: CASSIWGTRPPYEQYF. The DNA of the CDR3 is TGTGCCAGTAGTATATGGGGGACCCGCCCTCCCTACGAGCAGTACTTC.

As concerns this clonotype: Just one base apart from a much larger clone, this may be a read error. CDR3 loop: CASSSRTGTETQCF. The CDR3 nucleotides read TGTGCCAGCAGTTCCAGGACAGGGACAGAGACCCAGTGCTTC. The V gene is TRBV27, the J gene TRBJ2-5; 8 bases are shared with TRBD1. Looked up from germline, CDR1 is MNHEY and CDR2 is SMNVEV (reference sequence). The CDR3 runs 14 residues.

This clonotype has more than one count but fewer than ten. J is TRBJ1-5 and V is TRBV18; TRBD1 agrees at 10 bases. Germline CDR1 reads KGHSH; CDR2 reads LQKENI. V was clipped by 4 bases and J by 7 bases; unmatched bases: 10. The CDR3 totals 16 residues. As DNA, the CDR3 is TGTGCCAGCTCACAAGGACAGGGGGAGCTTAGGCAGCCCCAGCATTTT. This encodes CASSQGQGELRQPQHF. Drawing the rest from reference TRBV18 and TRBJ1-5, the complete variable domain is NAGVMQNPRHLVRRRGQEARLRCSPMKGHSHVYWYRQLPEEGLKFMVYLQKENIIDESGMPKERFSAEFPKEGPSILRIQQVVRGDSAAYFCASSQGQGELRQPQHFGDGTRLSIL.

The chain couples TRBV6-5 to TRBJ2-7; TRBD2 agrees at 11 bases. The CDR3 spans 19 residues. V was clipped by 2 bases and J by 3 bases; unmatched bases: 15. Looked up from germline, CDR1 is MNHEY and CDR2 is SVGAGI. The CDR3 DNA reads TGTGCCAGCAGTTACGGGACAGGACCTACTAGCGGGAGTGTCTACGAGCAGTACTTC. It is translated as CASSYGTGPTSGSVYEQYF.

Comment on this clonotype: A read error is possible here, since a much larger clone lies one base away. The chain uses TRBV11-2 and TRBJ1-4; weak D call: TRBD1 (6 bases). Looked up from germline, CDR1 is SGHAT and CDR2 is FQNNGV. The CDR3 consists of 15 residues. Here the CDR3 DNA reads TGTGCCAGCAGCTTAGGGGTTGGACAGCCTGAAAAACCGTTTTTT. Protein product: CASSLGVGQPEKPFF.

The sample holds one count of this clonotype. The V and J genes are TRBV5-4 and TRBJ1-2; 11 bases match TRBD1. CDR1 is SGHNT and CDR2 is YYREEE in the germline V gene (reference sequence). The CDR3 sequence is 16 residues long. V gave up 1 base and J gave up 5 bases; unmatched junction bases: 7. The CDR3 DNA is TGTGCCAGCAGCTTGTTTGGGACAGGGGGAGGTTATGGCTACACCTTC. This gives the protein CASSLFGTGGGYGYTF. Based on the CDR3 plus reference TRBV5-4 and TRBJ1-2, the full variable domain is ETGVTQSPTHLIKTRGQQVTLRCSSQSGHNTVSWYQQALGQGPQFIFQYYREEENGRGNFPPRFSGLQFPNYSSELNVNALELDDSALYLCASSLFGTGGGYGYTFGSGTRLTVV.

This clonotype was recorded a few times. The chain links TRBV6-1 to TRBJ1-4; 7 positions agree with TRBD1. From germline, CDR1 is MNHNS and CDR2 SASEGT. CDR3 length: 14 amino acids. Losses at the gene ends were 6 bases for V and 5 bases for J; bases not matched to a gene: 6. CDR3 amino acids: CASRPGTVNEKLFF. CDR3 sequence (DNA): TGTGCCAGCAGACCCGGGACAGTGAATGAAAAACTGTTTTTT.